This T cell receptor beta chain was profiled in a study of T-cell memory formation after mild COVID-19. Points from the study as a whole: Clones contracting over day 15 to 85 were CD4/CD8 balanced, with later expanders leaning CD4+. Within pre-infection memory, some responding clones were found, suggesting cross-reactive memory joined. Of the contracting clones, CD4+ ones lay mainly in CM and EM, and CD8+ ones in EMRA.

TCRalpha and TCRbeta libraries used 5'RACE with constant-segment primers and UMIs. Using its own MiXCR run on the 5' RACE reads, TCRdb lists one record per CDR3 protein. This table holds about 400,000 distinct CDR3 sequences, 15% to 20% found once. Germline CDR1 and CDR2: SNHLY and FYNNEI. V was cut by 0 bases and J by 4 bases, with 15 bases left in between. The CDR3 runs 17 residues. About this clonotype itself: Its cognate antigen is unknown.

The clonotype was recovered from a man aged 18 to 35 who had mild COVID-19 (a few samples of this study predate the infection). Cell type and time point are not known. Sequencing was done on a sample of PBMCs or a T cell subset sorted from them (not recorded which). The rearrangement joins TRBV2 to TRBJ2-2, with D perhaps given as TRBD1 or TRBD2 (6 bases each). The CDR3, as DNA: TGTGCCAGCAGTGAAGCGGGGGGCCGGAGGAGCACCGGGGAGCTGTTTTTT. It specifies CASSEAGGRRSTGELFF.